This T cell receptor beta chain was found in a study of blood T cell repertoires in COVID-19. For the study at large: Sites in the United States, Italy and Spain provided acute and convalescent COVID-19 samples.

In the source study's methods: Reference gene primers were amplified, and this amplification served to estimate nucleated cell counts. Assay: immunoSEQ multiplex PCR; the TCRdb copy retains only in-frame clones and omits some. V, J and clone size derive from that table, while D and trimming were established from the DNA sequence. The sample lists approximately 270,000 clones; approximately 90% were seen once. Everyone who took part was roughly 18 to 89 years old, and they came from 20 to 25 US areas. Categorization into cohorts depended on clinical history that participants reported. The CDR3 extends over 15 amino acids. V lost 4 bases and J lost 4; bases outside the gene matches: 8. CDR1 is SEHNR, CDR2 FQNEAQ, per germline (reference sequence).

Sequenced: PBMCs or T cells enriched from blood (not recorded which). This receptor was taken from a woman between 25 and 40 years old with acute COVID-19. This chain links TRBV7-9 with TRBJ2-7; 9 positions agree with TRBD1. The CDR3 region has the DNA TGTGCCAGCAGCTCCCCCGGGACAGGGATTTACGAGCAGTACTTC. This gives the protein CASSSPGTGIYEQYF.